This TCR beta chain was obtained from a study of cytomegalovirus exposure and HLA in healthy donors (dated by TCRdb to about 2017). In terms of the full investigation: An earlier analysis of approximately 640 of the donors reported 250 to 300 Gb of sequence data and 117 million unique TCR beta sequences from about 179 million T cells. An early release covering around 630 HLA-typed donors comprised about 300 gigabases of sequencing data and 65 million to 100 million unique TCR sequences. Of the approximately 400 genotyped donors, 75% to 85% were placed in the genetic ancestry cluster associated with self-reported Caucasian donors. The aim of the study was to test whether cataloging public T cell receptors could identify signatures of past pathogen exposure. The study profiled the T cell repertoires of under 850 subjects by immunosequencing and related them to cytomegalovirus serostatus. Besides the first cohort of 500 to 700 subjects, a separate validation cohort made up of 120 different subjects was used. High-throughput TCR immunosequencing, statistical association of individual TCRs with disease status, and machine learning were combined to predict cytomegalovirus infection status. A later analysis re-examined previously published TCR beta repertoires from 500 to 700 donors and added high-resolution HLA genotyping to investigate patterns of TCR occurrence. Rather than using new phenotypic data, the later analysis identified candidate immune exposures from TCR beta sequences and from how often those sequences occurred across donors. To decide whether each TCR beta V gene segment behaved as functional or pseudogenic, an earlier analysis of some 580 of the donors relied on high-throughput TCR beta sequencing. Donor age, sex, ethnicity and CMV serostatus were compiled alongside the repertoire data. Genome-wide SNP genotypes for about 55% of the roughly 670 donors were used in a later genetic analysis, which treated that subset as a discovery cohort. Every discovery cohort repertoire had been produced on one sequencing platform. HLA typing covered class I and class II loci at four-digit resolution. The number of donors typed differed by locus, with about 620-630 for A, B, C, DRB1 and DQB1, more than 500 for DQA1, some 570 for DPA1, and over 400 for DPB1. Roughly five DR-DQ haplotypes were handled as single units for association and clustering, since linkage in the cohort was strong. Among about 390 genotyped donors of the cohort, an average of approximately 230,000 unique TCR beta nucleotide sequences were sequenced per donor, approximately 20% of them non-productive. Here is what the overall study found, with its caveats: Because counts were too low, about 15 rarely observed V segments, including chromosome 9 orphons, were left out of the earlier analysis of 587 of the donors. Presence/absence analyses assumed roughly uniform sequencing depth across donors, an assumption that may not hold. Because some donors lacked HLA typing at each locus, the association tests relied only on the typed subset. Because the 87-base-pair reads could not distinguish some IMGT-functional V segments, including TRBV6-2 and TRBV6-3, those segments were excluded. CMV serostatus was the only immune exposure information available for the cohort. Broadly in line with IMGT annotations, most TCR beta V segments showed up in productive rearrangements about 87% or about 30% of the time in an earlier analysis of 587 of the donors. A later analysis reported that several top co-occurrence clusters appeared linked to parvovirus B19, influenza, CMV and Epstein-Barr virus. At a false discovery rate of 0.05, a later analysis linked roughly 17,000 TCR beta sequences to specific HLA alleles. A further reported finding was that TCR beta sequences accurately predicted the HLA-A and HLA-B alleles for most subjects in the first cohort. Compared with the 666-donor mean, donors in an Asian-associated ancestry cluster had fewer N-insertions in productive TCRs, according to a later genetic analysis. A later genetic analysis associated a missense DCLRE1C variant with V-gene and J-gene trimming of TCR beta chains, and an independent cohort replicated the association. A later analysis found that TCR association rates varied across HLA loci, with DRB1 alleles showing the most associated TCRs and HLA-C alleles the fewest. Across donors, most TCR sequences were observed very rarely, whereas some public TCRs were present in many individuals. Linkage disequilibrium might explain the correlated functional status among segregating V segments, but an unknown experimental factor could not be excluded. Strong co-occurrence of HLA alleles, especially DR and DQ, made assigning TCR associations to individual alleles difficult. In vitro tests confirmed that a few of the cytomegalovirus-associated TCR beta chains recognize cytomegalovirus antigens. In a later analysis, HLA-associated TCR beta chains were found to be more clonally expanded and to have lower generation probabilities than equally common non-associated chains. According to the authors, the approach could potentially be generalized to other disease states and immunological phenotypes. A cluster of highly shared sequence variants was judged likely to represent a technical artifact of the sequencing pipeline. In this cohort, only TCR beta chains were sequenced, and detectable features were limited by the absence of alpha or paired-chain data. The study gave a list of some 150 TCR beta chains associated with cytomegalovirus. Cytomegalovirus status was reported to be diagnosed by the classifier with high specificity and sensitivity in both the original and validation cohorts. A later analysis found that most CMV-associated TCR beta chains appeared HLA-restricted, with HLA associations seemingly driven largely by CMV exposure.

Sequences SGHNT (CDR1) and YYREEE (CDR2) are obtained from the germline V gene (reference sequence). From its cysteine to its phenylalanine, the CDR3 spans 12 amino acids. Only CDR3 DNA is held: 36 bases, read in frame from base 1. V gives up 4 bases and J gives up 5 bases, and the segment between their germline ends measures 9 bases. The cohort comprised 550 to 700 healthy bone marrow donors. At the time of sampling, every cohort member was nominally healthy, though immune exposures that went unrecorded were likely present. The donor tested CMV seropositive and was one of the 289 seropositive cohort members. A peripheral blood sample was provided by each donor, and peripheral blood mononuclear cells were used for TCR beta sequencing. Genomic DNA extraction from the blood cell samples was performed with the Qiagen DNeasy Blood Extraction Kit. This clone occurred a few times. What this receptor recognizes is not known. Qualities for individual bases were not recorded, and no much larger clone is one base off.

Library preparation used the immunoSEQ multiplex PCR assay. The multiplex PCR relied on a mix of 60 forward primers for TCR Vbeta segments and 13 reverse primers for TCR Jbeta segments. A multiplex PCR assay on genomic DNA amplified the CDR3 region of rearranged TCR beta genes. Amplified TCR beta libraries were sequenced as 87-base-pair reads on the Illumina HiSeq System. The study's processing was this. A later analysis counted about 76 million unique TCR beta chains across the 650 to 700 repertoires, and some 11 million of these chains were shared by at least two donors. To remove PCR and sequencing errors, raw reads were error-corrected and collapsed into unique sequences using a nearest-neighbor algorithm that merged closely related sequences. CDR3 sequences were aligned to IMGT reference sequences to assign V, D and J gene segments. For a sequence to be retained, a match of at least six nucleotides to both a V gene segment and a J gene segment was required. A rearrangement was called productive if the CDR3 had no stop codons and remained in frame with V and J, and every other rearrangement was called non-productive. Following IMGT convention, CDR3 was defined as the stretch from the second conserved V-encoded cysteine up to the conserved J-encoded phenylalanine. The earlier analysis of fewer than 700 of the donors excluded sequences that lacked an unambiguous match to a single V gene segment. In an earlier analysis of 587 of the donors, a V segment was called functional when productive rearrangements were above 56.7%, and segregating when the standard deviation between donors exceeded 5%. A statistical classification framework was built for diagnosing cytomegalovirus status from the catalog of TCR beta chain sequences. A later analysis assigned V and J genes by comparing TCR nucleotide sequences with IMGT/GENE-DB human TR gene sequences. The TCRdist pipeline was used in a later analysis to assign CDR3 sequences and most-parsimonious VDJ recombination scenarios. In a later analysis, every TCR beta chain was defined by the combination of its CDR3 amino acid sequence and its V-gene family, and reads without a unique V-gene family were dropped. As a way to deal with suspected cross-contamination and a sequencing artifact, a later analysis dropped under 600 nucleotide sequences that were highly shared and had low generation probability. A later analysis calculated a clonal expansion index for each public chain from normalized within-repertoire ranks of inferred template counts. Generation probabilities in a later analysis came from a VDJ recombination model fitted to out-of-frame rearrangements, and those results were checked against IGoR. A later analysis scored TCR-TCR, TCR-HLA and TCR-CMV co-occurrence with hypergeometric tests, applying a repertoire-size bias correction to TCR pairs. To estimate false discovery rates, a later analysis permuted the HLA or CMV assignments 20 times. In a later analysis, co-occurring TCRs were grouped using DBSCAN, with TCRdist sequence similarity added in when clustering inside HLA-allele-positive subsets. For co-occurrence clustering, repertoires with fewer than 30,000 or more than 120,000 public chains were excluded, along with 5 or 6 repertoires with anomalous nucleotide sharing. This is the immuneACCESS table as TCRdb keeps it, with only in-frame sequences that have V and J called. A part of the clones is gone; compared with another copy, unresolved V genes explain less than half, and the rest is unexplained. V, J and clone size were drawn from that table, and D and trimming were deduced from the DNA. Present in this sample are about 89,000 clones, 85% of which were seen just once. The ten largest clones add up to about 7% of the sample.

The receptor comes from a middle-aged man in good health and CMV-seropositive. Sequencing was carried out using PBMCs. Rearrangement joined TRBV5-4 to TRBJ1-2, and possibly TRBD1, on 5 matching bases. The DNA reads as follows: TGTGCCAGCAGCCCTCGGGGGTATGGCTACACCTTC. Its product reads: CASSPRGYGYTF.